Detailed here is one T cell receptor (beta chain). No antigen is known for it. The sample originates from a study of OX40 agonist ivuxolimab in advanced cancers. Study summary: Patients were dosed intravenously with ivuxolimab at 0.01 to 10 mg/kg every 2 weeks. About 40% of patients had received prior checkpoint inhibitor therapy.

Assay: immunoSEQ multiplex PCR; the TCRdb copy retains only in-frame clones and omits some. Among about 23,000 clones, around 79% were seen once, and the ten largest hold 2% to 2.5%. Study-wide findings and caveats: By week 6 at 0.1 to 3.0 mg/kg, blood CD4+ and CD8+ T cells had expanded clonally.

This clonotype was obtained from an adult with an advanced solid tumor such as melanoma, head and neck, liver or kidney cancer. The sample consisted of CD4+ or CD8+ T cells sorted from blood, taken in a trial of the OX40 agonist ivuxolimab.

CDR3 nucleotides: TGTGCCAGTACAGCGGGGGTCCCAGGGGAGCAGTACTTC. It yields the protein CASTAGVPGEQYF. This rearrangement joins TRBV19 to TRBJ2-7; the match to TRBD2 covers 8 bases. V shed 7 bases, J shed 7 bases, and the junction held 9 bases outside the gene matches. This CDR3 is built from 13 residues. Germline V gene lookup returns CDR1 LNHDA and CDR2 SQIVND (reference sequence).